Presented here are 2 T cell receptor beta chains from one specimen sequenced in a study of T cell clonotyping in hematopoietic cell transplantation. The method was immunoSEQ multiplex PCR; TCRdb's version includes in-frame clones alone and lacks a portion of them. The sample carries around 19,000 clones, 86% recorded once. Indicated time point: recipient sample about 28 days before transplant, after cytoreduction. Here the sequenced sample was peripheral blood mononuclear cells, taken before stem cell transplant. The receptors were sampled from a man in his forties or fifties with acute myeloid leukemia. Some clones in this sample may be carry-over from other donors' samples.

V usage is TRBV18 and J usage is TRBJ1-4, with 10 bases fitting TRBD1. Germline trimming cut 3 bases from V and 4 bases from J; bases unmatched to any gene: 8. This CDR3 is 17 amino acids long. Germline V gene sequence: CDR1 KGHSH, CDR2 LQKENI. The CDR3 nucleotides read TGTGCCAGCTCACCGTACCTGGGACAGGGGAGTAATGAAAAACTGTTTTTT. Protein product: CASSPYLGQGSNEKLFF.

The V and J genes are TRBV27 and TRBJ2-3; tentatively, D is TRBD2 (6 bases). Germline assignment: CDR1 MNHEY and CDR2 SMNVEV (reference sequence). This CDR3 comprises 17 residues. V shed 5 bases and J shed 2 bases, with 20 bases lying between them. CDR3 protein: CASSGDGSTRDTDTQYF. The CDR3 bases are TGTGCCAGCAGTGGGGACGGGAGCACTCGGGACACAGATACGCAGTATTTT.